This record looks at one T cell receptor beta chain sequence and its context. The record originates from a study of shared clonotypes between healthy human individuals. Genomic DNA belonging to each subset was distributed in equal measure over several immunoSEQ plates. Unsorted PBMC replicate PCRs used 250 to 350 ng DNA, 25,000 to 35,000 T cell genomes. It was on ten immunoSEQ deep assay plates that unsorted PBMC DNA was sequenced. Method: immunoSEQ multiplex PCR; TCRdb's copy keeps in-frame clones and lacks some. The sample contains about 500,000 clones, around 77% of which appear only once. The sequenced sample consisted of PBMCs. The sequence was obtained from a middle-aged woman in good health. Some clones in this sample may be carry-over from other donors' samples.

CDR3: CASSEGTLTGSGANVLTF. The DNA of the CDR3 is TGTGCCAGCAGCGAGGGGACCCTCACGGGCTCTGGGGCCAACGTCCTGACTTTC. The chain links TRBV9 to TRBJ2-6, with D perhaps being TRBD1 or TRBD2 (5 bases each). The germline CDR1 and CDR2 sequences are SGDLS and YYNGEE. The CDR3 has 18 residues. Trimming pared 3 bases from V and 0 bases from J, leaving 16 bases between.